The clone carrying this TCR beta chain was observed a few times. Its cognate antigen is unknown. V lost 5 bases to trimming and J lost 5 bases, with 19 bases between them. The CDR3 is 16 amino acids. Germline V CDR1 and CDR2: LNHDA, SQIVND (reference sequence). The sample belongs to a study of spatial heterogeneity in lung cancer. On the study more broadly: The mean occurrence of each unique TCR and UMI combination in raw reads exceeded 8.5.

Carried by each TCR cDNA molecule was a unique molecular identifier. One entry per CDR3 protein, called by TCRdb with MiXCR from the 5' RACE reads. Of about 29,000 distinct CDR3 sequences in the sample, approximately 8.4% were seen once. General study results and limits: TCRs found ubiquitously expanded in tumor appeared in blood more at resection than at follow-up.

Time point in this sample: sample taken at primary tumor resection. The input material, whole RNA from tumor, nontumor lung or frozen PBMC, was sequenced unsorted. The donors comprised about 69 untreated early-stage non-small cell lung cancer patients. The origin of this receptor is a female donor with early-stage non-small cell lung cancer. The sequences come from PBMCs, collected at surgery. The chain recombines TRBV19 with TRBJ1-5, with D tentatively TRBD1 (6 bases). In DNA form, the CDR3 reads TGTGCCAGTAGTCCCTTGGCGGGGGCTTCCCATCAGCCCCAGCATTTT. Amino acids: CASSPLAGASHQPQHF.